Each of the 2 T cell receptor beta chains below was sequenced from the same sample in a study of T cell changes during pregnancy in multiple sclerosis. Assay: immunoSEQ multiplex PCR; the TCRdb copy retains only in-frame clones and omits some. The sample carries 90,000 or so clones, roughly nine tenths recorded once. The sequencing here drew on peripheral blood, taken in the first trimester of pregnancy. Receptor source: a female donor with multiple sclerosis, enrolled in a pregnancy study.

The V call is TRBV27, the J call TRBJ2-7, with D unresolved. Per the germline V gene, CDR1 is MNHEY and CDR2 is SMNVEV (reference sequence). The CDR3 spans 13 residues. The V end was cut by 4 bases, the J end by 3 bases, with 10 bases between. The CDR3 DNA reads TGTGCCAGCAGTTCAACCTCTAGCTACGAGCAGTACTTC. It encodes CASSSTSSYEQYF.

A few counts support this clone. This chain links TRBV7-9 with TRBJ2-1; 7 nucleotides agree with TRBD1. The CDR3 is made up of 18 amino acids. CDR1 and CDR2 (germline): SEHNR, FQNEAQ (reference sequence). The V and J ends lost 5 bases and 2 bases, in that order; junction bases with no gene match: 15. CDR3 residues: CASSDSLPLDRPYNEQFF. CDR3 DNA sequence: TGTGCCAGCAGCGACTCCCTCCCCCTGGACAGGCCCTACAATGAGCAGTTCTTC.